This T cell receptor (beta chain) was obtained from a study of shared clonotypes between healthy human individuals. Study-level findings and limits: Naive subsets tended to show greater estimated richness than memory subsets.

Assay used: immunoSEQ multiplex PCR; TCRdb lists only in-frame clones, some missing. Of about 1 million clones detected, around 76% appear once; the ten largest clones hold 1.4%. A note on this clone: No antigen is known for it.

The V end was cut by 3 bases, the J end by 7 bases, with 9 bases between. This CDR3 has 12 amino acids. Germline values: CDR1 MDHEN, CDR2 SYDVKM. This receptor was obtained from a man younger than 35 in good health. V usage is TRBV28 and J usage is TRBJ1-2; no definite D call. Sequencing was done on a sample of memory CD4+ T cells sorted from blood. Subset given: CD45RA-negative fraction. CDR3 residues: CASSFSEFGYTF. The CDR3, as DNA: TGTGCCAGCAGTTTCTCGGAGTTTGGCTACACCTTC.